What follows describes a single T cell receptor beta chain. MiXCR, run by TCRdb on the PCR reads, gives a single entry per CDR3 protein. The sample has about half a million distinct CDR3 sequences, 20% to 25% seen once. The data were obtained in a study of molecular identifiers for immune sequencing clone quantification. Germline V CDR1 and CDR2: SGHRS, YFSETQ. The CDR3 has 15 residues. V lost 3 bases and J 0 bases, leaving 12 bases between the germline ends. The clonotype originates from a human donor in good health. Some libraries in this study had Jurkat cell RNA spiked in. This chain links TRBV5-1 with TRBJ1-1; D is perhaps TRBD1 (5 bases). Source material: naive CD8+ T cells from blood, with Jurkat cell RNA spiked in. Documented subset: FACS-sorted CD8+CD4-CCR7+CD45RA+ naive T cells. The DNA of the CDR3 is TGCGCCAGCAGCTCCTCTCAGGGCATGAACACTGAAGCTTTCTTT. It specifies CASSSSQGMNTEAFF. Drawing the rest from reference TRBV5-1 and TRBJ1-1, the complete variable domain is KAGVTQTPRYLIKTRGQQVTLSCSPISGHRSVSWYQQTPGQGLQFLFEYFSETQRNKGNFPGRFSGRQFSNSRSEMNVSTLELGDSALYLCASSSSQGMNTEAFFGQGTRLTVV.